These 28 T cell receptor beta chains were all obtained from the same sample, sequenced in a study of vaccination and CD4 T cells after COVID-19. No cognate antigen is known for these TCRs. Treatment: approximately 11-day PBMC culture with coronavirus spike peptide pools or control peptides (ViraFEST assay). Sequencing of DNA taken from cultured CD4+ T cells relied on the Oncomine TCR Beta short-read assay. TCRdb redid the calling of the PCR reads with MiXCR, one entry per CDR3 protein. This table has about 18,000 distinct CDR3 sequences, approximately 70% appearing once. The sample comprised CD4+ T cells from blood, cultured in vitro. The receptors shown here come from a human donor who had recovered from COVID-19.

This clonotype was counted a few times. This CDR3 reads CASSPLGPGETQYF. The CDR3 coding sequence is TGTGCCAGCAGTCCGCTGGGCCCGGGGGAGACCCAGTACTTC. The chain combines TRBV28 with TRBJ2-5, with TRBD2 as a possible D gene (5 bases). The CDR3 runs 14 residues. The V and J ends lost 5 bases and 5 bases respectively, with 15 bases between them. Germline CDR1 and CDR2: MDHEN and SYDVKM. The full variable domain, in which reference TRBV28 and TRBJ2-5 provide the parts outside the CDR3, is DVKVTQSSRYLVKRTGEKVFLECVQDMDHENMFWYRQDPGLGLRLIYFSYDVKMKEKGDIPEGYSVSREKKERFSLILESASTNQTSMYLCASSPLGPGETQYFGPGTRLLVL.

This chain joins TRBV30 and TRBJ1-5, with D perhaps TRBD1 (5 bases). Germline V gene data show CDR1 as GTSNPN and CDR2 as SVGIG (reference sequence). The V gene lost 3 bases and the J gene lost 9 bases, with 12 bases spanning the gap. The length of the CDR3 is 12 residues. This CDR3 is CAWSAGVGPQHF. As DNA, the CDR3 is TGTGCCTGGAGCGCGGGGGTCGGGCCCCAGCATTTT. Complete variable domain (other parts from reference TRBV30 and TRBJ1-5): SQTIHQWPATLVQPVGSPLSLECTVEGTSNPNLYWYRQAAGRGLQLLFYSVGIGQISSEVPQNLSASRPQDRQFILSSKKLLLSDSGFYLCAWSAGVGPQHFGDGTRLSIL.

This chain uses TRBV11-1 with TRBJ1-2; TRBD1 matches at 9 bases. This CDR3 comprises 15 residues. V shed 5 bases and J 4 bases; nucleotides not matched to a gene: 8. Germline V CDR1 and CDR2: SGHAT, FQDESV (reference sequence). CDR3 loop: CASSHYSGQGYGYTF. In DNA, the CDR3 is TGTGCCAGCAGCCATTATTCGGGACAGGGCTATGGCTACACCTTC.

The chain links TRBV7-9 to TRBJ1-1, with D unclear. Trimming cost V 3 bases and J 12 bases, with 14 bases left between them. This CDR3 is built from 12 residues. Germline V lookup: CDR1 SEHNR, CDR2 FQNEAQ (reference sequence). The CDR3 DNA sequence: TGTGCCAGCAGCTTCCTAACATCAGGAACTTTCTTT. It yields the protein CASSFLTSGTFF.

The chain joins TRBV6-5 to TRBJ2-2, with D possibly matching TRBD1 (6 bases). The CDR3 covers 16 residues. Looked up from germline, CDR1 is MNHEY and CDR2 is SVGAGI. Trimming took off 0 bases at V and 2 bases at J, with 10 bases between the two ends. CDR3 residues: CASSYSPRGNTGELFF. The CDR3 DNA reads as TGTGCCAGCAGTTACTCACCCAGGGGAAACACCGGGGAGCTGTTTTTT.

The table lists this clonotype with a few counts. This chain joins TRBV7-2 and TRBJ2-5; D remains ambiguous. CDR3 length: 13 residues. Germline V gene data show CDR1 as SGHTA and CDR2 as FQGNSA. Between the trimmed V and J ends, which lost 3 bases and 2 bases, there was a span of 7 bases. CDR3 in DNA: TGTGCCAGCAGCTTTGGGCAGCAAGAGACCCAGTACTTC. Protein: CASSFGQQETQYF.

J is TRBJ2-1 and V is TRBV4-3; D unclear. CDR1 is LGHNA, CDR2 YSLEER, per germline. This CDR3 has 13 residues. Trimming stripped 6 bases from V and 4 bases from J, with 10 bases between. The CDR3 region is CASSRRVYNEQFF. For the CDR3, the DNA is TGCGCCAGCAGTCGTCGGGTTTACAATGAGCAGTTCTTC.

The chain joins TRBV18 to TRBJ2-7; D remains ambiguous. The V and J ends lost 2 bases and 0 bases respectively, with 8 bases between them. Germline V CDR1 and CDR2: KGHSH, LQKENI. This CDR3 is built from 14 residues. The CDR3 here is CASSPVQNSYEQYF. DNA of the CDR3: TGTGCCAGCTCACCAGTCCAAAACTCCTACGAGCAGTACTTC.

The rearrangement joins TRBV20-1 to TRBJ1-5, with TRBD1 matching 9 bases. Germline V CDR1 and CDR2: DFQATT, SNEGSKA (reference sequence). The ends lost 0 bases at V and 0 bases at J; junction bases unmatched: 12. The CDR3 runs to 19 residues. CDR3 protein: CSARDRGQGYYNSNQPQHF. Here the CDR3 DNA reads TGCAGTGCTAGAGATCGAGGACAGGGGTACTACAATAGCAATCAGCCCCAGCATTTT.

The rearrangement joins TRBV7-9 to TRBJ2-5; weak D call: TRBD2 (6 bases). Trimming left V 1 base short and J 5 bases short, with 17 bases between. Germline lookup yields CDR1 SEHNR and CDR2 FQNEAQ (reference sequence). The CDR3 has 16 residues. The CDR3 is CASSLVARGSIETQYF. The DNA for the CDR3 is TGTGCCAGCAGCTTAGTTGCGCGGGGATCGATCGAGACCCAGTACTTC.

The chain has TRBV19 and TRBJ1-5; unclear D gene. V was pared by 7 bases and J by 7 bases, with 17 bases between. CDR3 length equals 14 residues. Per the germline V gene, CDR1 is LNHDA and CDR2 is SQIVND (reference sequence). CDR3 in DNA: TGTGCCAGTACCGATCGAAGGGCGGTACAGCCCCAGCATTTT. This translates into CASTDRRAVQPQHF. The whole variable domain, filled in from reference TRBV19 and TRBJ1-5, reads DGGITQSPKYLFRKEGQNVTLSCEQNLNHDAMYWYRQDPGQGLRLIYYSQIVNDFQKGDIAEGYSVSREKKESFPLTVTSAQKNPTAFYLCASTDRRAVQPQHFGDGTRLSIL.

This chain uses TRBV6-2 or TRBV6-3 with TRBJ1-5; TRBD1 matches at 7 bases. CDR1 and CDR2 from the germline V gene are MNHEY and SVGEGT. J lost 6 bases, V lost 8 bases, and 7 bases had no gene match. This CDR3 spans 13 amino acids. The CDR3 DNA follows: TGTGCCAGCGGAGGGGGCCCTGGTCAGCCCCAGCATTTT. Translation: CASGGGPGQPQHF.

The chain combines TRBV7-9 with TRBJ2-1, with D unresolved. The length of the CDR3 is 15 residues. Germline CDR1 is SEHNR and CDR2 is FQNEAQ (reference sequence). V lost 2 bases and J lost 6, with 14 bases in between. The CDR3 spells CASSLTQGQTNEQFF. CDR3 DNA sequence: TGTGCCAGCAGCTTAACACAAGGGCAGACCAATGAGCAGTTCTTC. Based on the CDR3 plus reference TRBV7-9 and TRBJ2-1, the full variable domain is DTGVSQNPRHKITKRGQNVTFRCDPISEHNRLYWYRQTLGQGPEFLTYFQNEAQLEKSRLLSDRFSAERPKGSFSTLEIQRTEQGDSAMYLCASSLTQGQTNEQFFGPGTRLTVL.

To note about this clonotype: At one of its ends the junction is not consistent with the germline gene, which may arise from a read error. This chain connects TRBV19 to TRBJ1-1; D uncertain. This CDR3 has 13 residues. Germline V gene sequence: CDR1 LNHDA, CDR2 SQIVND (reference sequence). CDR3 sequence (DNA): TGCGCCAGTAGTATAGGAGTGAACACTGAAGCTTTCTTT. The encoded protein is CASSIGVNTEAFF.

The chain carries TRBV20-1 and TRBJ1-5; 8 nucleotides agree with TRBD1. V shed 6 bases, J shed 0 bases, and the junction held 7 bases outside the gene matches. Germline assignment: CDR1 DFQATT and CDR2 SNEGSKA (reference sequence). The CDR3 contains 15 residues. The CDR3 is CSATTTGVSNQPQHF. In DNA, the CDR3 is TGCAGTGCCACTACGACAGGGGTTAGCAATCAGCCCCAGCATTTT.

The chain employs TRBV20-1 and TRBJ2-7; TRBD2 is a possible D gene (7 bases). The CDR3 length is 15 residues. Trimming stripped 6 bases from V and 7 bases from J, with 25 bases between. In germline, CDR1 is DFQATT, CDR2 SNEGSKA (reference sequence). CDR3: CSARGGRALSGEQYF. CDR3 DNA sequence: TGCAGTGCCAGGGGAGGGAGGGCCCTCTCGGGAGAGCAGTACTTC.

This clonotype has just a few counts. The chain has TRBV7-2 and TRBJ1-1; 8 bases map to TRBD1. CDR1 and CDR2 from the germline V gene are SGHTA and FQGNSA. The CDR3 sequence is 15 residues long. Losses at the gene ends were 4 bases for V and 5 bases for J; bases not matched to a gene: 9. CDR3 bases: TGTGCCAGCAGCTCTCGGACAGGGAGGAGGACTGAAGCTTTCTTT. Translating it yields CASSSRTGRRTEAFF.

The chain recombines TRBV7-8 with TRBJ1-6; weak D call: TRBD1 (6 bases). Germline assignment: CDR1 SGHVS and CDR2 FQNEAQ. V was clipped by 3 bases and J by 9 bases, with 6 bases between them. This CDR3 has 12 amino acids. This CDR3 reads CASSFRGSPLHF. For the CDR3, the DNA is TGTGCCAGCAGCTTCAGGGGTTCACCCCTCCACTTT. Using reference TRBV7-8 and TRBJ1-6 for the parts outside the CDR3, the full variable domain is GAGVSQSPRYKVAKRGQDVALRCDPISGHVSLFWYQQALGQGPEFLTYFQNEAQLDKSGLPSDRFFAERPEGSVSTLKIQRTQQEDSAVYLCASSFRGSPLHFGNGTRLTVT.

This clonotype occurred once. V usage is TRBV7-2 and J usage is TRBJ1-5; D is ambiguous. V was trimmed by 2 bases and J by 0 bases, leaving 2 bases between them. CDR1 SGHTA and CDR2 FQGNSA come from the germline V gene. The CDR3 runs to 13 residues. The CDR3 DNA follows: TGTGCCAGCAGCTTAAGTAGCAATCAGCCCCAGCATTTT. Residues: CASSLSSNQPQHF.

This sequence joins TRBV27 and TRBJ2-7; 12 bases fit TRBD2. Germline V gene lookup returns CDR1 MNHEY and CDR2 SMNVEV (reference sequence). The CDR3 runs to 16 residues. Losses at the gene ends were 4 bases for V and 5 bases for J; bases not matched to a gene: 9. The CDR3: CASSSLGLAGHNEQYF. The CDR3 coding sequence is TGTGCCAGCAGTTCCCTCGGACTAGCGGGACACAACGAGCAGTACTTC.

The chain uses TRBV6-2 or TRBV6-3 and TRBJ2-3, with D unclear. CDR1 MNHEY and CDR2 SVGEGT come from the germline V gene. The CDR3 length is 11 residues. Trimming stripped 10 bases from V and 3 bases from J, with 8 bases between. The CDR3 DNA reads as TGTGCCACCACCCGGACAGATACGCAGTATTTT. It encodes CATTRTDTQYF.

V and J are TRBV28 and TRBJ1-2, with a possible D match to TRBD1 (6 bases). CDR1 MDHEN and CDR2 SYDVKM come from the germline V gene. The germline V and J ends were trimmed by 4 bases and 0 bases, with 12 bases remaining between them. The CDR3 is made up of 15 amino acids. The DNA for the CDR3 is TGTGCCAGCAGTTCCCCGGGACACGCTAACTATGGCTACACCTTC. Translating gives CASSSPGHANYGYTF.

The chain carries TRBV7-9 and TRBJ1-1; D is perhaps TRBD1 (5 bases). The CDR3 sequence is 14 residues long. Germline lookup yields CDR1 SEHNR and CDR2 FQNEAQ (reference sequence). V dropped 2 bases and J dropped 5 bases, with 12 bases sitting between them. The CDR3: CASSLSGGGTEAFF. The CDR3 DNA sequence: TGTGCCAGCAGCTTATCCGGGGGTGGAACTGAAGCTTTCTTT.

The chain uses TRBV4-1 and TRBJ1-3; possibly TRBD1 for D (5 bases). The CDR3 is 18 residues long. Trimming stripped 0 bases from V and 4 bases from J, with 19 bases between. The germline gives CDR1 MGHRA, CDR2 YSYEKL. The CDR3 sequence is CASSQDWRAGLAGNTIYF. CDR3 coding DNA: TGCGCCAGCAGCCAAGATTGGCGGGCAGGGCTTGCCGGAAACACCATATATTTT.

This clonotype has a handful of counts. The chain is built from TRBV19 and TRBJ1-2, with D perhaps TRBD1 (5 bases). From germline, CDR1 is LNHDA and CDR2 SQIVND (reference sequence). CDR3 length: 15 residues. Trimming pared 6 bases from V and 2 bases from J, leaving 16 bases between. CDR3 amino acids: CASSPHRDGNYGYTF. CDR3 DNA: TGTGCCAGTAGCCCTCACCGGGACGGGAACTATGGCTACACCTTC.

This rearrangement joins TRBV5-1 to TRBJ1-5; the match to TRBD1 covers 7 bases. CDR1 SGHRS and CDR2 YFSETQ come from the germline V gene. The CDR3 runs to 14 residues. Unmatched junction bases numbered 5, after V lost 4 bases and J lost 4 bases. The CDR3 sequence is CASSSGTENQPQHF. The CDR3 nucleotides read TGCGCCAGCAGCAGCGGGACAGAGAATCAGCCCCAGCATTTT.

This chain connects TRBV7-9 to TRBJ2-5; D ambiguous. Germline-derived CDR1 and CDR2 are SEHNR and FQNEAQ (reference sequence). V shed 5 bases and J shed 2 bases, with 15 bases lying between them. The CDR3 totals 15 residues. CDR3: CASSRTGVPQETQYF. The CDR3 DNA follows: TGTGCCAGCAGCCGAACCGGCGTCCCACAAGAGACCCAGTACTTC.

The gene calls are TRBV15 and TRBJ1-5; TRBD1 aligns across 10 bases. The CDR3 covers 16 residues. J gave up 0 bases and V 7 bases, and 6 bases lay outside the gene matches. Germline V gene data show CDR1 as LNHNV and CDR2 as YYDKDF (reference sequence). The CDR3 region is CATNPGDRGSNQPQHF. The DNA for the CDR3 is TGTGCCACCAACCCGGGGGACAGGGGTAGCAATCAGCCCCAGCATTTT.